This T cell receptor (beta chain) was sequenced during a study of blood T cell repertoires in COVID-19. Study details: COVID-19 samples from acute and convalescent phases originated in the United States, Italy and Spain. Sources were T cells, B-cell-depleted T cells, or PBMCs; the material itself was cDNA or gDNA.

Authors' data handling: The authors estimated nucleated cell counts from reference gene primer amplification. The table came from immunoSEQ multiplex PCR; TCRdb's copy has only in-frame clones and leaves some out. That table furnishes V, J and clone size, whereas the DNA furnished D and trimming. Seen here are about 120,000 clones, around 81% observed once, and the top ten hold 8% to 13%. The receptor was isolated from a human donor in a cohort sampled during active COVID-19. Specimen: peripheral blood.

In DNA form, the CDR3 reads TGCGCCAGCAGCTTGGTCCAGGGAAGTAATTCACCCCTCCACTTT. It is translated as CASSLVQGSNSPLHF. The chain carries TRBV5-1 and TRBJ1-6; possibly TRBD1 for D (5 bases). The germline V and J ends were trimmed by 0 bases and 6 bases, with 10 bases remaining between them. CDR1 is SGHRS and CDR2 is YFSETQ in the germline V gene. The CDR3 is made up of 15 amino acids.